This TCR beta chain came from a study of blood T cell repertoires in COVID-19. The wider study: Acute and convalescent COVID-19 samples came from the United States, Italy and Spain.

Repertoires were generated with immunoSEQ multiplex PCR, while TCRdb's copy carries only in-frame clones and drops some. Here the sample spans about 140,000 clones, about 86% being singletons. This clone was seen more than once but under ten times. V lost 7 bases to trimming and J lost 4 bases; unmatched junction nucleotides: 7. This CDR3 comprises 14 residues. The germline gives CDR1 LNHDA, CDR2 SQIVND (reference sequence). This sequence was found in a human donor in a cohort sampled during active COVID-19. Sequenced: peripheral blood. This sequence joins TRBV19 and TRBJ1-5; 7 bases agree with TRBD1. CDR3: CASKVDRINQPQHF. The DNA of the CDR3 is TGTGCCAGTAAAGTGGACAGGATAAATCAGCCCCAGCATTTT.